This TCR beta chain appears in the sequencing data of a study of blood T cell repertoires in COVID-19. Study-level background: Sample material is recorded as cDNA or gDNA derived from T cells, B-cell-depleted T cells, or PBMCs.

CDR1 and CDR2 from the germline V gene are SGHTA and FQGNSA. The CDR3 totals 16 residues. V was clipped by 3 bases and J by 5 bases; unmatched bases: 6. Profiled with immunoSEQ multiplex PCR; TCRdb holds only in-frame clones, not every one. The sample has some 71,000 clones; approximately 84% are singletons. This receptor was identified in a man aged 50 to 59 with COVID-19, enrolled during active disease. Sequenced input: peripheral blood. The J gene is TRBJ2-5, the V gene TRBV7-2, with TRBD2 identical over 13 bases. DNA for the CDR3: TGTGCCAGCAGCTTCGTACTAGCGGGGGGGACGGAGACCCAGTACTTC. It encodes CASSFVLAGGTETQYF.